Listed here is a single T cell receptor (beta chain). TCRdb processed the 5' RACE reads anew with MiXCR; each CDR3 protein has one entry. This repertoire shows about 50,000 distinct CDR3 sequences, 12% found once; its top ten account for about 2.4%. The source of the sample is a study of early T cells in non-severe SARS-CoV-2 infection. The sequence was obtained from an adult who was a healthcare worker with PCR-confirmed SARS-CoV-2 infection or an uninfected control (not recorded which). This specimen consisted of whole blood, obtained at baseline.

CDR3: CASSPSRSNSPLHF. In DNA, the CDR3 is TGTGCCAGCTCACCCTCCAGGAGTAATTCACCCCTCCACTTT. The chain employs TRBV18 and TRBJ1-6; no firm D call. Trimming pared 3 bases from V and 6 bases from J, leaving 9 bases between. This CDR3 spans 14 amino acids. CDR1 KGHSH and CDR2 LQKENI come from the germline V gene. Full variable domain (missing parts from reference TRBV18 and TRBJ1-6): NAGVMQNPRHLVRRRGQEARLRCSPMKGHSHVYWYRQLPEEGLKFMVYLQKENIIDESGMPKERFSAEFPKEGPSILRIQQVVRGDSAAYFCASSPSRSNSPLHFGNGTRLTVT.